This T cell receptor (beta chain) originates from a study of blood T cell repertoires in COVID-19. Clones were sequenced by immunoSEQ multiplex PCR, and TCRdb holds only the in-frame ones, with some missing. The table has 150,000 to 200,000 clones, around 75% seen once; the top ten hold roughly 14%. This clone appeared a few times. This sequence originates from a woman older than 75 with acute or convalescent COVID-19. Sequencing was performed on peripheral blood.

The CDR3 DNA sequence: TGTGCCGCGGGAGGGCCAGTCTACGAGCAGTACTTC. Protein sequence: CAAGGPVYEQYF. The chain is built from TRBV7-9 and TRBJ2-7, with 9 bases aligning to TRBD2. Germline V gene sequence: CDR1 SEHNR, CDR2 FQNEAQ (reference sequence). V shed 11 bases, J shed 3 bases, and the junction held 5 bases outside the gene matches. The CDR3 is made up of 12 amino acids.